A selection of T cell receptor beta chains follows, all from one sample in a study of cytomegalovirus exposure and HLA in healthy donors. Only in-frame clones appear in the TCRdb table, and some are missing; sequencing was by immunoSEQ multiplex PCR. The table includes about 76,000 clones, 94% detected once. The sequencing sample was made of PBMCs. The receptors originated from a woman aged 18-29 years in good health and CMV-seronegative. Each CDR3 is given with its conserved first and last residue. Each record gives: J gene, V gene, CDR3 protein.

J gene: TRBJ1-2; V gene: TRBV2; CDR3 protein: CARRDRGPNYGYTF
J gene: TRBJ2-3; V gene: TRBV7-9; CDR3 protein: CASSLLDTVSTDTQYF
J gene: TRBJ1-2; V gene: TRBV7-2; CDR3 protein: CASSRTGGRYGYTF
J gene: TRBJ2-2; V gene: TRBV7-3; CDR3 protein: CASSPQGRASNTGELFF
J gene: TRBJ2-7; V gene: TRBV7-9; CDR3 protein: CASSLGGTAYEQYF
J gene: TRBJ1-2; V gene: TRBV27; CDR3 protein: CASSPDRRWNYGYTF
J gene: TRBJ1-5; V gene: TRBV7-2; CDR3 protein: CASSLVSGTGLGQPQHF
J gene: TRBJ1-5; V gene: TRBV4-1; CDR3 protein: CASSQEGRGPEQPQHF
J gene: TRBJ2-1; V gene: TRBV27; CDR3 protein: CASGHVGGQFF
J gene: TRBJ1-6; V gene: TRBV18; CDR3 protein: CASSPYPMQGDNSPLHF
J gene: TRBJ2-1; V gene: TRBV21-1; CDR3 protein: CASRQGGEQFF
J gene: TRBJ2-7; V gene: TRBV21-1; CDR3 protein: CASSKDSRRGSSYEQYF
J gene: TRBJ2-7; V gene: TRBV2; CDR3 protein: CASSDQRSSYEQYF
J gene: TRBJ2-3; V gene: TRBV28; CDR3 protein: CASIKRGGLNTDTQYF
J gene: TRBJ2-7; V gene: TRBV9; CDR3 protein: CASSASGTTFEQYF
J gene: TRBJ1-2; V gene: TRBV4-3; CDR3 protein: CASSQERQGYLGYTF
J gene: TRBJ1-2; V gene: TRBV19; CDR3 protein: CASSIGGYGYGYTF
J gene: TRBJ2-2; V gene: TRBV5-1; CDR3 protein: CASKGQQNTGELFF
J gene: TRBJ2-4; V gene: TRBV5-4; CDR3 protein: CASSPGGRVDIQYF
J gene: TRBJ1-1; V gene: TRBV27; CDR3 protein: CASSLETGYPEAFF
J gene: TRBJ1-2; V gene: TRBV12-5; CDR3 protein: CASGPSAGQEANYGYTF
J gene: TRBJ1-5; V gene: TRBV30; CDR3 protein: CAWSLQSNQPQHF
J gene: TRBJ2-1; V gene: TRBV27; CDR3 protein: CASSRQGGGYNEQFF
J gene: TRBJ1-3; V gene: TRBV6-5; CDR3 protein: CASSSVANRNRNTIYF
J gene: TRBJ1-2; V gene: TRBV30; CDR3 protein: CAWSGQLNYGYTF
J gene: TRBJ1-4; V gene: TRBV27; CDR3 protein: CASRVGGSASTNEKLFF
J gene: TRBJ1-6; V gene: TRBV28; CDR3 protein: CASIEGNSPLHF
J gene: TRBJ2-6; V gene: TRBV5-4; CDR3 protein: CASSSRIWGGSGANVLTF
J gene: TRBJ2-1; V gene: TRBV7-9; CDR3 protein: CASSLLRTGFNEQFF
J gene: TRBJ2-3; V gene: TRBV2; CDR3 protein: CASRGELASTDTQYF
J gene: TRBJ1-2; V gene: TRBV5-8; CDR3 protein: CASTFGTGGKIYGYTF
J gene: TRBJ2-5; V gene: TRBV10-3; CDR3 protein: CAISESITGRGQETQYF
J gene: TRBJ1-3; V gene: TRBV6-1; CDR3 protein: CASSEVGQGPSGNTIYF
J gene: TRBJ1-6; V gene: TRBV28; CDR3 protein: CASIEERANSPLHF
J gene: TRBJ1-2; V gene: TRBV7-9; CDR3 protein: CASSPPGEVVYGYTF
J gene: TRBJ2-7; V gene: TRBV11-2; CDR3 protein: CASSPRGGLSYEQYF
J gene: TRBJ1-2; V gene: TRBV9; CDR3 protein: CASSVAERQAGNGYTF
J gene: TRBJ2-1; V gene: TRBV14; CDR3 protein: CASSQGGGRQPYNEQFF
J gene: TRBJ2-1; V gene: TRBV30; CDR3 protein: CARSTGNGYNEQFF